This TCR beta chain stems from a study of human T cells and chemical hapten exposure. In the study overall: Donors were sensitized with 2% DPC on the upper inner arm. The scalp of each patient received a weekly diphenylcyclopropenone dose for the full approximately 26-week study.

This CDR3 region has 14 residues. Germline CDR1 MDHEN, CDR2 SYDVKM. The V segment lost 6 bases and the J segment 4 bases; nucleotides outside the gene matches: 4. Each CDR3 protein is one row after TCRdb ran MiXCR on the RACE reads. The sample carries 190,000 or so distinct CDR3 sequences, 24% recorded once. The table lists this clonotype with a few counts. Sample time point: patch test 3, about 24 weeks after DPC sensitization. The sample's treatment: therapeutic diphenylcyclopropenone sensitization with weekly scalp DPC. At every patch-test visit, blood was drawn before the patch test was applied. The clonotype comes from a woman aged 40 to 55 with alopecia areata. Some clones in this sample may be carry-over from other donors' samples. The source was whole blood, collected in connection with sensitization to the hapten diphenylcyclopropenone (DPC). This rearrangement joins TRBV28 to TRBJ1-5; 9 bases are shared with TRBD1. Here the CDR3 DNA reads TGTGCCAGCAGGGGACAGGGTGGTAATCAGCCCCAGCATTTT. Amino acid sequence: CASRGQGGNQPQHF.